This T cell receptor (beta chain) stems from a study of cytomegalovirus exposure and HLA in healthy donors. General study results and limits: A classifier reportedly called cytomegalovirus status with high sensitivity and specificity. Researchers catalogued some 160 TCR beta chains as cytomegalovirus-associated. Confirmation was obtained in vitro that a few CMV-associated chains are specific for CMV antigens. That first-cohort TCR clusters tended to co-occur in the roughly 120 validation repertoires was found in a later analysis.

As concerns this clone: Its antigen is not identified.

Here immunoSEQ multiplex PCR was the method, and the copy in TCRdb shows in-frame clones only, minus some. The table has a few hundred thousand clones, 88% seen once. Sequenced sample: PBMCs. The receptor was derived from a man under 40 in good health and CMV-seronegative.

As DNA, the CDR3 is TGTGCCAGCACCTACCGAGGGTCGAGCATGAACACTGAAGCTTTCTTT. The encoded protein is CASTYRGSSMNTEAFF. This rearrangement joins TRBV6-6 to TRBJ1-1, with unresolved D. The CDR3 runs 16 residues. Germline V lookup: CDR1 MNHNY, CDR2 SVGAGI (reference sequence). The ends were cut back, 7 bases at V and 0 bases at J, with 18 bases in the middle.